The 7 T cell receptor beta chains reported below all come from one sample, sequenced in a study of blood T cell repertoires in COVID-19. The assay was immunoSEQ multiplex PCR, and TCRdb's table has in-frame clones only and misses some. The repertoire holds about 85,000 clones, approximately 89% seen once, with about 2.3% in the top ten. Sequencing used peripheral blood. These receptors were taken from a human donor with active COVID-19. The donor label of this sample is uncertain.

This chain links TRBV6-2 or TRBV6-3 with TRBJ2-1; 11 bases match TRBD2. Germline V gene sequence: CDR1 MNHEY, CDR2 SVGEGT. V gave up 2 bases and J gave up 9 bases; unmatched junction bases: 15. The CDR3 runs to 18 residues. CDR3 DNA: TGTGCCAGCAGTTACCTGACTAGCGGGGACCATTTGTCGGGTGAGCAGTTCTTC. Translating gives CASSYLTSGDHLSGEQFF.

This sequence joins TRBV7-9 and TRBJ2-5; maybe TRBD1 (6 bases). Germline-derived CDR1 and CDR2 are SEHNR and FQNEAQ (reference sequence). The CDR3 spans 16 residues. Trimming shortened V by 6 bases and J by 3 bases, and 20 bases separated the two germline ends. Here the CDR3 reads CASSSLRGKEEETQYF. The CDR3 region has the DNA TGTGCCAGCAGTTCGCTCAGGGGTAAGGAAGAAGAGACCCAGTACTTC.

The gene calls are TRBV5-1 and TRBJ2-2; 7 bases map to TRBD1. The CDR3 length is 16 residues. V was pared by 4 bases and J by 6 bases, with 12 bases of the junction left unmatched. CDR1 and CDR2 from the germline V gene are SGHRS and YFSETQ. CDR3 amino acids: CASSPGQLPIAGELFF. In DNA, the CDR3 is TGCGCCAGCAGCCCGGGACAGCTCCCTATCGCCGGGGAGCTGTTTTTT.

This chain connects TRBV6-5 to TRBJ1-3; D gene unclear. The CDR3 contains 15 residues. Germline V gives CDR1 MNHEY, CDR2 SVGAGI. Between the trimmed V and J ends, which lost 6 bases and 0 bases, there was a span of 12 bases. CDR3 amino acids: CASRERRFSGNTIYF. In nucleotides, the CDR3 is TGTGCCAGCAGGGAGAGGAGATTCTCTGGAAACACCATATATTTT.

The chain uses TRBV14 and TRBJ2-5; D not resolved. Trimming left V 0 bases short and J 5 bases short, with 4 bases between. Germline lookup yields CDR1 SGHDN and CDR2 FVKESK. CDR3 size: 12 residues. Here the CDR3 DNA reads TGTGCCAGCAGCCAAGATGGCGAGACCCAGTACTTC. Residues: CASSQDGETQYF.

The CDR3 DNA reads TGTGCCAGCAGAAACCACAGGTCCGTGAACACTGAAGCTTTCTTT. Its protein product is CASRNHRSVNTEAFF. The chain joins TRBV6-6 to TRBJ1-1; weak D call: TRBD1 (5 bases). The V gene lost 6 bases and the J gene lost 0 bases, with 14 bases spanning the gap. CDR3 length: 15 amino acids. Germline CDR1 reads MNHNY; CDR2 reads SVGAGI (reference sequence).

The V gene is TRBV3-1 (or the pseudogene TRBV3-2), the J gene TRBJ2-1; 9 bases fit TRBD1. The CDR3 covers 17 residues. Germline CDR1 and CDR2: LGHDT and YNNKEL (reference sequence). Trimming took 1 base from V and 6 from J; bases not matched to a gene: 10. CDR3 in amino acids: CASSQATGQGVSNEQFF. The CDR3 DNA reads TGTGCCAGCAGCCAAGCGACGGGACAGGGTGTTTCCAATGAGCAGTTCTTC.